The following is a T cell receptor beta chain sequence with its context. The target antigen is unknown. This specimen comes from a study of cytomegalovirus exposure and HLA in healthy donors. CDR3 length equals 14 residues. Germline CDR1 and CDR2: LGHNA and YNFKEQ. V dropped 4 bases and J dropped 6 bases, with 12 bases sitting between them. PCR primers comprised 60 Vbeta and 13 Jbeta primers. Sequencing was performed with immunoSEQ multiplex PCR; in TCRdb, only in-frame clones are kept and a portion is missing. Its clone listing holds some 120,000 clones. Regarding the study as a whole: Later, an analysis found that common viral pathogens appeared to be linked with several of the most significant clusters. Serostatus for CMV was the only available immune exposure information.

The rearrangement uses TRBV4-2 and TRBJ2-2; D is perhaps TRBD2 (5 bases). This TCR came from a man between 25 and 39 years old in good health and CMV-seronegative. Source material: PBMCs. The CDR3 loop reads CASSPRERSGELFF. DNA of the CDR3: TGTGCCAGCAGCCCCCGGGAAAGGTCCGGGGAGCTGTTTTTT.